This T cell receptor beta chain came from a study of blood T cell repertoires in COVID-19. Overall study context: Sample material is recorded as cDNA or gDNA derived from T cells, B-cell-depleted T cells, or PBMCs.

The V gene lost 5 bases and the J gene lost 0 bases, with 14 bases spanning the gap. Germline-derived CDR1 and CDR2 are MDHEN and SYDVKM. The CDR3 contains 17 residues. The protocol was immunoSEQ multiplex PCR, while the TCRdb copy is restricted to in-frame clones and leaves out a portion. The sample lists 330,000 or so clones; roughly 89% were seen once. What was sequenced was peripheral blood. The chain combines TRBV28 with TRBJ1-6; D gene ambiguous. The TCR sequence derives from a woman between 55 and 75 years old with COVID-19, enrolled during active disease. CDR3 residues: CASSPSGRSSYNSPLHF. The CDR3 region has the DNA TGTGCCAGCAGTCCCTCGGGGAGGAGCTCCTATAATTCACCCCTCCACTTT.